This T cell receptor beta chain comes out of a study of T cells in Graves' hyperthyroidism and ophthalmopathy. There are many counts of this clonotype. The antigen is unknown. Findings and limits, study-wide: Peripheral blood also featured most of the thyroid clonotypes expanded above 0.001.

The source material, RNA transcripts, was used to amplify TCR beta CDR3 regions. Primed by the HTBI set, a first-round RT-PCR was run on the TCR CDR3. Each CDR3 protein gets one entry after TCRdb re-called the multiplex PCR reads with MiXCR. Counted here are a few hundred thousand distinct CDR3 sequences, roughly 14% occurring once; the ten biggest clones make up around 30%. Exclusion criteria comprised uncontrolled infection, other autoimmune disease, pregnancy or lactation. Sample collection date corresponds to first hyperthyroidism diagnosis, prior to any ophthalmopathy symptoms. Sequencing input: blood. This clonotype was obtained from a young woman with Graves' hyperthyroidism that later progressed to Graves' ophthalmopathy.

The CDR3 DNA reads as TGTGCCAGCAGCGTCCGGAGGGCAGGGGACGTCAATGAGCAGTTCTTC. This encodes CASSVRRAGDVNEQFF. The rearrangement links TRBV11-3 to TRBJ2-1; D may correspond to TRBD1 or TRBD2 (6 bases each). CDR3 length equals 16 residues. Looked up from germline, CDR1 is SGHNT and CDR2 is YENEEA. V lost 5 bases and J 6 bases, leaving 20 bases between the germline ends.